This entry lists 29 T cell receptor beta chains sequenced from one sample in a study of T cells in localized non-small cell lung cancer. Measured with immunoSEQ multiplex PCR; TCRdb has only the in-frame clones, and not every one. The repertoire includes 2,500 to 3,000 clones, approximately 25% of them detected once, and 10% to 15% sits in the top ten. The input for sequencing was lung tumor tissue, taken before any cancer treatment. The receptors come from a man aged 35 to 69 with stage I squamous cell lung carcinoma.

The sample holds a few counts of this clone. The gene calls are TRBV6-8 and TRBJ1-1; 7 bases match TRBD1. The V segment lost 10 bases and the J segment 1 base; nucleotides outside the gene matches: 12. The CDR3 consists of 15 residues. CDR1 MNHGY and CDR2 SAAAGT come from the germline V gene. The CDR3 protein is CAIRRTGERNTEAFF. In DNA, the CDR3 is TGTGCCATCAGACGAACAGGGGAGAGGAACACTGAAGCTTTCTTT.

The chain links TRBV7-7 to TRBJ2-3, with 7 bases matching TRBD1. The CDR3 loop spans 16 amino acids. J was trimmed by 2 bases and V by 4 bases; bases with no gene match: 9. The germline gives CDR1 SSHAT, CDR2 FNYEAQ (reference sequence). DNA for the CDR3: TGTGCCAGCAGCTCCTTACAGGGGACCTCCACAGATACGCAGTATTTT. Amino acid sequence: CASSSLQGTSTDTQYF.

This sequence joins TRBV4-1 and TRBJ1-6; weak D call: TRBD1 (5 bases). From germline, CDR1 is MGHRA and CDR2 YSYEKL. Trimming left V 0 bases short and J 7 bases short, with 10 bases between. The CDR3 covers 15 residues. The CDR3 DNA reads as TGCGCCAGCAGCCAAGAAGAGAACAGGAATTCACCCCTCCACTTT. Protein product: CASSQEENRNSPLHF.

V usage is TRBV18 and J usage is TRBJ1-1, with D possibly TRBD1 on 6 matching bases. The CDR3 is made up of 15 amino acids. Germline values: CDR1 KGHSH, CDR2 LQKENI. V was pared by 8 bases and J by 4 bases, with 20 bases between. In DNA form, the CDR3 reads TGTGCCAGCGCCGTATCTCAAGGCAGGGGCACTGAAGCTTTCTTT. Amino acid sequence: CASAVSQGRGTEAFF.

This clone has a handful of counts. The chain combines TRBV6-8 with TRBJ2-7; the D call may be TRBD1 or TRBD2 (5 bases each). This CDR3 has 16 residues. CDR1 and CDR2 from the germline V gene are MNHGY and SAAAGT. The V end was cut by 4 bases, the J end by 3 bases, with 19 bases between. CDR3 coding DNA: TGTGCCAGCAGTTTATTGAGGGGTACCGGATTCTACGAGCAGTACTTC. Translation gives CASSLLRGTGFYEQYF.

This chain joins TRBV19 and TRBJ2-1; no firm D call. CDR3 size: 12 residues. Trimming removed 3 bases at V and 9 bases at J, with 9 bases between. Germline-derived CDR1 and CDR2 are LNHDA and SQIVND (reference sequence). The CDR3 region has the DNA TGTGCCAGTAGTATGAAGATCGGTGAGCAGTTCTTC. This sequence encodes CASSMKIGEQFF. Combining the CDR3 with reference TRBV19 and TRBJ2-1 gives the whole variable domain DGGITQSPKYLFRKEGQNVTLSCEQNLNHDAMYWYRQDPGQGLRLIYYSQIVNDFQKGDIAEGYSVSREKKESFPLTVTSAQKNPTAFYLCASSMKIGEQFFGPGTRLTVL.

This clone was detected only a few times. A junction boundary mismatches the germline segment, possibly from a read error. V gene TRBV6-8 combines with J gene TRBJ1-2; 9 bases fit TRBD1. The germline CDR1 and CDR2 sequences are MNHGY and SAAAGT. This CDR3 is 17 amino acids long. The DNA of the CDR3 is TGTGCCATCAGTTCCTCCGTTGGGACAGGGTTTAACTATGGCTACACCTTC. Protein: CAISSSVGTGFNYGYTF.

This chain connects TRBV9 to TRBJ2-3; D might be TRBD1 (7 bases). Per germline, CDR1 SGDLS and CDR2 YYNGEE. This CDR3 comprises 16 residues. Trimming pared 5 bases from V and 2 bases from J, leaving 18 bases between. DNA of the CDR3: TGTGCCAGCAGTGGCGGGACAGCGACCTTCACAGATACGCAGTATTTT. Protein product: CASSGGTATFTDTQYF.

This chain joins TRBV29-1 and TRBJ1-1; TRBD1 might be the D (6 bases). Germline V lookup: CDR1 SQVTM, CDR2 ANQGSEA. The CDR3 is 12 residues long. The germline V and J ends were trimmed by 5 bases and 5 bases, with 12 bases remaining between them. The DNA for the CDR3 is TGCAGCGTTCACAGGGTGGCGACTGAAGCTTTCTTT. This codes for CSVHRVATEAFF.

A few counts support this clone. V is TRBV7-6 and J is TRBJ1-6, with 9 bases fitting TRBD1. The CDR3 has 16 amino acids. Germline CDR1 reads SGHVS; CDR2 reads FNYEAQ. V gave up 5 bases and J gave up 6 bases; unmatched junction bases: 8. CDR3 protein: CASSGTTGGVNSPLHF. The CDR3 coding sequence is TGTGCCAGCAGCGGAACGACAGGGGGTGTTAATTCACCCCTCCACTTT.

The V gene is TRBV25-1, the J gene TRBJ1-3; possibly TRBD1 for D (6 bases). Deletions cut 4 bases from V and 1 base from J, with 11 bases between. Per the germline V gene, CDR1 is MGHDK and CDR2 is SYGVNS. The CDR3 length is 15 residues. As DNA, the CDR3 is TGTGCCAGCAGTGCAGGGACATTTTCTGGAAACACCATATATTTT. As protein: CASSAGTFSGNTIYF.

The chain couples TRBV11-3 to TRBJ1-2, with D unclear. The germline V gene encodes CDR1 SGHNT and CDR2 YENEEA. The V and J ends lost 4 bases and 6 bases respectively, with 15 bases between them. The CDR3 loop spans 14 amino acids. CDR3 sequence: CASSYSDISNGYTF. CDR3 nucleotide sequence: TGTGCCAGCAGCTATTCCGACATCTCTAATGGCTACACCTTC.

This clone is labeled as medium-sized. The V and J genes are TRBV6-8 and TRBJ1-6; no clear D gene. Between the trimmed V and J ends, which lost 2 bases and 5 bases, there was a span of 10 bases. CDR1 and CDR2 (germline): MNHGY, SAAAGT. The CDR3 extends over 15 amino acids. CDR3 in DNA: TGTGCCAGCAGTTACCTCACGACTGATAATTCACCCCTCCACTTT. Translating it yields CASSYLTTDNSPLHF.

This clone is termed medium-sized. The rearrangement joins TRBV4-1 to TRBJ1-5; no clear D. The CDR3 runs 17 residues. CDR1 and CDR2 from the germline V gene are MGHRA and YSYEKL. Trimming stripped 1 base from V and 0 bases from J, with 13 bases between. The CDR3 sequence is CASSQVVVQNSNQPQHF. CDR3 DNA: TGCGCCAGCAGCCAAGTCGTAGTACAAAATAGCAATCAGCCCCAGCATTTT.

The chain couples TRBV9 to TRBJ1-6, with TRBD1 matching over 10 bases. CDR1 and CDR2 from the germline V gene are SGDLS and YYNGEE. The CDR3 runs to 16 residues. Trimming took 5 bases from V and 7 from J; bases not matched to a gene: 9. The CDR3 DNA is TGTGCCAGCAGTAAGGGACAGGGGAAGGTGAATTCACCCCTCCACTTT. Encoded protein: CASSKGQGKVNSPLHF.

This clone was counted between two and nine times. This chain uses TRBV11-3 with TRBJ2-5, with a weak D call TRBD2 (5 bases). This CDR3 comprises 14 residues. Germline V gene lookup returns CDR1 SGHNT and CDR2 YENEEA. Deletions cut 5 bases from V and 5 bases from J, with 15 bases between. DNA for the CDR3: TGTGCCAGCAGCCCCCTGGGAGCCACCGAGACCCAGTACTTC. Translation gives CASSPLGATETQYF.

This clone turned up a few times. The chain recombines TRBV11-3 with TRBJ2-5; D is unresolved. Between the trimmed V and J ends, which lost 5 bases and 5 bases, there was a span of 15 bases. Germline V lookup: CDR1 SGHNT, CDR2 YENEEA. The CDR3 is 14 amino acids. The CDR3 DNA follows: TGTGCCAGCAGCCCACGGGCAGGTGGGGAGACCCAGTACTTC. Its protein product is CASSPRAGGETQYF. Based on the CDR3 plus reference TRBV11-3 and TRBJ2-5, the full variable domain is EAGVVQSPRYKIIEKKQPVAFWCNPISGHNTLYWYLQNLGQGPELLIRYENEEAVDDSQLPKDRFSAERLKGVDSTLKIQPAELGDSAVYLCASSPRAGGETQYFGPGTRLLVL.

This chain uses TRBV10-3 with TRBJ1-5, with D possibly being TRBD1 (5 bases). The CDR3 covers 15 residues. CDR1 and CDR2 from the germline V gene are ENHRY and SYGVKD. V lost 3 bases and J 3 bases, leaving 12 bases between the germline ends. This CDR3 is CAISDSTVLNQPQHF. DNA of the CDR3: TGTGCCATCAGTGACTCGACAGTGCTCAATCAGCCCCAGCATTTT.

The chain is built from TRBV12-5 and TRBJ1-1, with D perhaps TRBD1 (5 bases). The CDR3 is 16 residues long. Per the germline V gene, CDR1 is LGHNT and CDR2 is FRNRAP. The DNA of the CDR3 is TGTGCCAGCACCGAACCAAGGGGCCACCCAAGCACTGAAGCTTTCTTT. Protein product: CASTEPRGHPSTEAFF. Drawing the rest from reference TRBV12-5 and TRBJ1-1, the complete variable domain is DARVTQTPRHKVTEMGQEVTMRCQPILGHNTVFWYRQTMMQGLELLAYFRNRAPLDDSGMPKDRFSAEMPDATLATLKIQPSEPRDSAVYFCASTEPRGHPSTEAFFGQGTRLTVV.

This clone was observed a handful of times. The V gene is TRBV6-8, the J gene TRBJ2-1, with D perhaps TRBD2 (7 bases). Trimming removed 2 bases from V and 9 bases from J, with 17 bases in between. In germline, CDR1 is MNHGY, CDR2 SAAAGT. CDR3 length: 15 amino acids. CDR3 region: CASSYGWGGRSEQFF. The CDR3 DNA reads as TGTGCCAGCAGTTACGGATGGGGGGGCCGCAGTGAGCAGTTCTTC.

This clone is medium-sized in the sample. The chain recombines TRBV6-8 with TRBJ2-7; D might be TRBD1 or TRBD2, each matching 5 bases. Trimming left V 2 bases short and J 1 base short, with 12 bases between. This CDR3 has 15 residues. Germline CDR1 MNHGY, CDR2 SAAAGT. The CDR3 region is CASSYGGSGSYEQYF. DNA of the CDR3: TGTGCCAGCAGTTACGGGGGAAGTGGGTCCTACGAGCAGTACTTC.

This rearrangement joins TRBV14 to TRBJ2-7, with D perhaps assigned TRBD1 or TRBD2 (5 bases each). Looked up from germline, CDR1 is SGHDN and CDR2 is FVKESK. The CDR3 is 14 residues long. Trimming took 1 base from V and 6 from J, leaving 13 bases between them. The CDR3 DNA sequence: TGTGCCAGCAGCCAAGTCCACCCAGGGACCGAGCAGTACTTC. This translates into CASSQVHPGTEQYF.

V is TRBV19 and J is TRBJ1-2; no clear D gene. CDR1 LNHDA and CDR2 SQIVND come from the germline V gene (reference sequence). The CDR3 loop spans 13 amino acids. Trimming cost V 7 bases and J 2 bases, with 11 bases left between them. CDR3 DNA sequence: TGTGCCAGTACCCGGGTTTCAAACTATGGCTACACCTTC. Translation: CASTRVSNYGYTF.

With regard to this clone: Because the CDR3's place on the DNA is in doubt, the DNA is left out and the CDR3 is given as listed by TCRdb. The V gene is TRBV12-1, the J gene TRBJ2-3; the table names TRBD2, a call not compared with the DNA. TRBV12-1 constitutes a pseudogene. Ends included, the CDR3 has 17 residues. The CDR3 reads CASSFASGTSRSDTQYF.

The chain has TRBV29-1 and TRBJ2-7; D remains ambiguous. The V end was cut by 1 base, the J end by 0 bases, with 7 bases between. The V gene's germline CDR1 is SQVTM and CDR2 ANQGSEA. This CDR3 contains 13 residues. As DNA, the CDR3 is TGCAGCGTTGAAGCTAGTAACTCCTACGAGCAGTACTTC. This codes for CSVEASNSYEQYF.

The rearrangement uses TRBV25-1 and TRBJ1-2; D is undetermined. This CDR3 is built from 12 residues. Germline V gene sequence: CDR1 MGHDK, CDR2 SYGVNS. V was trimmed by 3 bases and J by 5 bases, leaving 7 bases between them. CDR3 residues: CASSERRYGYTF. In nucleotides, the CDR3 is TGTGCCAGCAGTGAGAGGCGGTATGGCTACACCTTC.

This chain joins TRBV6-8 and TRBJ2-5; D is unresolved. The CDR3 length is 12 residues. V was cut by 6 bases and J by 7 bases, with 12 bases left in between. Germline loops: CDR1 MNHGY, CDR2 SAAAGT. As DNA, the CDR3 is TGTGCCAGCAGCGGCGCGAGTTCGACCCAGTACTTC. Its translation is CASSGASSTQYF.

This clone occurred a few times. The chain joins TRBV11-3 to TRBJ2-7; D is unresolved. Germline CDR1 SGHNT, CDR2 YENEEA. V lost 5 bases to trimming and J lost 1 base, with 15 bases between them. The CDR3 runs 15 residues. The CDR3 region has the DNA TGTGCCAGCAGCCCAGATCCCGCGGCGTCCTACGAGCAGTACTTC. This encodes CASSPDPAASYEQYF.

This chain uses TRBV6-8 with TRBJ1-2; TRBD1 matches 9 bases. V lost 6 bases and J lost 5; bases outside the gene matches: 10. From germline, CDR1 is MNHGY and CDR2 SAAAGT. The CDR3 has 15 residues. The CDR3 DNA reads TGTGCCAGCAGGACACCAACAGGGGGCAGTTATGGCTACACCTTC. It specifies CASRTPTGGSYGYTF.